This is a list of T cell receptor beta chains from one sample in a study of control samples from healthy donors and cancer patients. Assay: immunoSEQ multiplex PCR; the TCRdb copy retains only in-frame clones and omits some. This table has around 180,000 clones, almost 90% appearing once. Material: blood. The receptors come from a woman aged 30 to 39 in good health. Each CDR3 is given with its conserved first and last residue. The D gene is left open where the match is weak. A row's size may be missing; if present it is once, few, many or a size class.

cdr3_length,j_call,v_call,clone_size,d_call,cdr3_aa,cdr3_nt
15,TRBJ2-5,TRBV19,-,-,CASSIRRGPQETQYF,TGTGCCAGTAGTATACGGCGGGGGCCCCAAGAGACCCAGTACTTC
15,TRBJ2-1,TRBV19,-,TRBD2,CASSIVAGENNEQFF,TGTGCCAGTAGTATTGTAGCGGGGGAAAACAATGAGCAGTTCTTC
19,TRBJ2-2,TRBV10-3,-,TRBD1,CATTGGIGQKKSNTGELFF,TGTGCCACGACAGGGGGAATAGGTCAAAAAAAATCGAACACCGGGGAGCTGTTTTTT
14,TRBJ2-5,TRBV19,-,TRBD1,CASSPRDRVETQYF,TGTGCCAGTAGCCCCCGTGACAGGGTCGAGACCCAGTACTTC
13,TRBJ2-1,TRBV4-1,-,-,CASSPSQGNEQFF,TGCGCCAGCAGCCCATCACAGGGTAATGAGCAGTTCTTC
14,TRBJ2-7,TRBV9,-,TRBD2,CASGPGLAGGEQYF,TGTGCCAGCGGACCGGGACTAGCGGGAGGTGAGCAGTACTTC
16,TRBJ1-6,TRBV5-4,-,-,CASSLNGGRNNSPLHF,TGTGCCAGCAGCTTGAATGGGGGGCGAAATAATTCACCCCTCCACTTT
15,TRBJ1-2,TRBV6-5,-,-,CASSTPREVFYGYTF,TGTGCCAGCAGTACCCCTCGGGAGGTCTTCTATGGCTACACCTTC
16,TRBJ2-3,TRBV4-2,-,-,CASSQPGPKYTDTQYF,TGTGCCAGCAGCCAACCGGGACCAAAGTACACAGATACGCAGTATTTT
16,TRBJ2-1,TRBV6-4,-,TRBD2,CASSEVAGASYNEQFF,TGTGCCAGCAGTGAAGTAGCGGGGGCATCCTACAATGAGCAGTTCTTC
17,TRBJ1-1,TRBV14,-,-,CASSQLQRAGANTEAFF,TGTGCCAGCAGCCAACTTCAGCGGGCGGGGGCGAACACTGAAGCTTTCTTT
16,TRBJ1-4,TRBV27,once,TRBD1,CASSLWGDRVGEKLFF,TGTGCCAGCAGTTTATGGGGGGACAGGGTCGGTGAAAAACTGTTTTTT
14,TRBJ2-3,TRBV11-2,-,-,CASSLGQGTDTQYF,TGTGCCAGCAGCTTAGGTCAGGGCACAGATACGCAGTATTTT
15,TRBJ1-5,TRBV19,-,-,CASSIALVSNQPQHF,TGTGCCAGTAGTATTGCACTCGTTAGCAATCAGCCCCAGCATTTT
14,TRBJ1-5,TRBV23-1,-,-,CASSQSTIFRPQHF,TGCGCCAGCAGTCAATCTACTATTTTCCGGCCCCAGCATTTT
17,TRBJ2-2,TRBV19,-,TRBD1,CASSWNFRDSYTGELFF,TGTGCCAGTAGTTGGAATTTCCGGGACAGCTACACCGGGGAGCTGTTTTTT
13,TRBJ1-1,TRBV30,few,-,CAWSLERTWGAFF,TGTGCCTGGAGCCTGGAGAGGACCTGGGGAGCTTTCTTT
16,TRBJ2-3,TRBV29-1,-,TRBD1,CSVEPAGTASTDTQYF,TGCAGCGTTGAACCCGCCGGGACAGCTAGCACAGATACGCAGTATTTT
18,TRBJ2-2,TRBV6-1,-,-,CASSAPPRDPTPTGELFF,TGTGCCAGCAGTGCCCCACCCCGGGACCCAACCCCCACCGGGGAGCTGTTTTTT
15,TRBJ1-5,TRBV19,once,-,CASSRGGGSNQPQHF,TGTGCCAGTAGTAGAGGAGGGGGTAGCAATCAGCCCCAGCATTTT
14,TRBJ2-7,TRBV6-1,once,-,CASSEIAGSYEQYF,TGTGCCAGCAGTGAGATTGCAGGTTCCTACGAGCAGTACTTC
15,TRBJ2-2,TRBV5-1,-,TRBD1,CASSATGDDTGELFF,TGCGCCAGCAGCGCTACAGGGGACGACACCGGGGAGCTGTTTTTT
15,TRBJ1-1,TRBV9,-,TRBD1,CASSAPTGGDTEAFF,TGTGCCAGCAGCGCTCCGACAGGGGGGGACACTGAAGCTTTCTTT
13,TRBJ2-5,TRBV5-1,-,-,CASSLGYGETQYF,TGCGCCAGCAGCTTAGGGTATGGGGAGACCCAGTACTTC
14,TRBJ1-2,TRBV5-1,-,-,CASSSRWDFYGYTF,TGCGCCAGCAGTTCGAGGTGGGATTTCTATGGCTACACCTTC
14,TRBJ2-7,TRBV9,once,-,CASSLSDVGYEQYF,TGTGCCAGCAGCCTCTCCGACGTGGGTTACGAGCAGTACTTC
15,TRBJ1-5,TRBV3-1/TRBV3-2,-,-,CASSPDPALISAQHF,TGTGCCAGCAGTCCGGACCCGGCGCTCATTTCGGCCCAGCATTTT
18,TRBJ2-7,TRBV3-1/TRBV3-2,-,TRBD2,CASSPLRRREGVTYEQYF,TGTGCCAGCAGCCCATTAAGGAGGCGGGAGGGAGTTACCTACGAGCAGTACTTC
15,TRBJ1-5,TRBV6-6,-,-,CASTSGVSSNQPQHF,TGTGCCAGCACCTCGGGGGTCAGTAGCAATCAGCCCCAGCATTTT
15,TRBJ1-1,TRBV5-1,-,-,CASSLGRDLNTEAFF,TGCGCCAGCAGCTTGGGCAGGGATCTGAACACTGAAGCTTTCTTT
15,TRBJ2-7,TRBV6-5,-,-,CASNLRFGSSYEQYF,TGTGCCAGCAACCTCAGGTTCGGGTCCTCCTACGAGCAGTACTTC
14,TRBJ1-1,TRBV6-5,-,-,CASSPRLGNTEAFF,TGTGCCAGCAGTCCCCGGCTGGGGAACACTGAAGCTTTCTTT
14,TRBJ1-3,TRBV2,once,TRBD1,CAILDREDGNTIYF,TGTGCCATCCTGGACAGGGAAGATGGAAACACCATATATTTT
15,TRBJ1-2,TRBV6-1,-,-,CASSEGGPANYGYTF,TGTGCCAGCAGTGAAGGGGGGCCGGCCAACTATGGCTACACCTTC
15,TRBJ2-7,TRBV5-1,-,TRBD2,CASSLNLAGEGEQYF,TGCGCCAGCAGCTTGAATCTCGCGGGAGAGGGCGAGCAGTACTTC
15,TRBJ1-5,TRBV6-5,-,TRBD1,CASSLGQGLGQPQHF,TGTGCCAGCAGCCTGGGACAGGGTCTAGGGCAGCCCCAGCATTTT
21,TRBJ2-2,TRBV4-1,-,TRBD1,CASSQDFGQGPGFPFSGELFF,TGCGCCAGCAGCCAAGATTTCGGACAGGGCCCGGGGTTCCCTTTTTCCGGGGAGCTGTTTTTT
15,TRBJ2-6,TRBV18,-,TRBD2,CASSPRGGDGNVLTF,TGTGCCAGCTCACCCCGGGGAGGGGACGGCAACGTCCTGACTTTC
17,TRBJ2-7,TRBV21-1,-,-,CASSKGLAGGRSYEQYF,TGTGCCAGCAGCAAAGGACTAGCGGGAGGCCGATCTTACGAGCAGTACTTC
18,TRBJ1-5,TRBV7-9,-,-,CASSLETTLIGSNQPQHF,TGTGCCAGCAGCCTGGAAACGACTCTTATTGGGAGCAATCAGCCCCAGCATTTT
12,TRBJ2-1,TRBV10-3,-,-,CAISVFDNEQFF,TGTGCCATCAGTGTTTTCGATAATGAGCAGTTCTTC
11,TRBJ1-1,TRBV12-3/TRBV12-4,-,-,CASSLRAETFF,TGTGCCAGCAGTTTAAGGGCAGAAACTTTCTTT
10,TRBJ2-1,TRBV6-6,once,TRBD2,CASSRLAKFF,TGTGCCAGCTCCCGACTAGCTAAGTTCTTC
16,TRBJ1-6,TRBV6-2/TRBV6-3,few,TRBD1,CASSYDPGTGIRSLHF,TGTGCCAGCAGTTACGACCCCGGGACAGGTATTAGGTCCCTCCACTTT
15,TRBJ2-3,TRBV7-2,once,TRBD2,CASSPTSGRLDTQYF,TGTGCCAGCAGCCCGACTAGCGGGAGATTGGATACGCAGTATTTT
15,TRBJ2-2,TRBV14,few,TRBD2,CASSQASGNTGELFF,TGTGCCAGCAGCCAAGCTAGCGGGAACACCGGGGAGCTGTTTTTT
18,TRBJ2-3,TRBV12-1,-,-,CASSPGRTSGRCSDTQYF,TGTGCCAGCAGCCCAGGCCGGACTAGCGGGAGATGTTCAGATACGCAGTATTTT
17,TRBJ2-3,TRBV4-1,-,TRBD2,CASSQGTSGGITDTQYF,TGCGCCAGCAGCCAAGGGACTAGCGGGGGAATCACAGATACGCAGTATTTT
11,TRBJ1-1,TRBV7-7,-,-,CRGWGPPEAFF,TGCCGAGGGTGGGGGCCCCCTGAAGCTTTCTTT
16,TRBJ2-1,TRBV18,-,-,CASSPPASRINNEQFF,TGTGCCAGCTCACCACCAGCTAGTCGGATTAACAATGAGCAGTTCTTC
13,TRBJ2-7,TRBV6-5,-,-,CASSYSPTGEQYF,TGTGCCAGCAGTTACTCCCCAACGGGGGAGCAGTACTTC
15,TRBJ1-6,TRBV23-1,once,TRBD1,CASNSDRTLHSPLHF,TGCGCCAGCAATTCGGACAGGACCCTCCATTCACCCCTCCACTTT
14,TRBJ1-5,TRBV19,-,-,CASIARGGDQPQHF,TGTGCCAGTATAGCCAGGGGCGGTGATCAGCCCCAGCATTTT
15,TRBJ1-3,TRBV19,-,-,CASSTRDSPGNTIYF,TGTGCCAGTAGTACGCGGGACTCGCCAGGAAACACCATATATTTT